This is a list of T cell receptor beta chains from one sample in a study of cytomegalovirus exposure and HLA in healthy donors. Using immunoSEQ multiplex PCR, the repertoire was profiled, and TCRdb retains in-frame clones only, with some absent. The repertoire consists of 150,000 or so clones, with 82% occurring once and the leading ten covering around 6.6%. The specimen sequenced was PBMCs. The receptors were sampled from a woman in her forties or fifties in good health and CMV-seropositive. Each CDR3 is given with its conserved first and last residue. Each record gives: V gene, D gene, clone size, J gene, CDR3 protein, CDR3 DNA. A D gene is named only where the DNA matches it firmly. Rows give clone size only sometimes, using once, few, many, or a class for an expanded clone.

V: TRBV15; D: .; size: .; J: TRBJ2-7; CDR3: CATSRAGDNAYEQYF; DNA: TGTGCCACCAGCAGGGCAGGCGACAATGCCTACGAGCAGTACTTC
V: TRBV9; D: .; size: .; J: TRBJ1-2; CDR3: CASSAVTDSLGYTF; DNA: TGTGCCAGCAGCGCCGTTACCGACTCCTTAGGCTACACCTTC
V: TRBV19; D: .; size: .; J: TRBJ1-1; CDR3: CASRQVGMNTEAFF; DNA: TGTGCCAGTAGACAGGTAGGTATGAACACTGAAGCTTTCTTT
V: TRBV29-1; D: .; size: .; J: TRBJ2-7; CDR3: CSVASGYEQYF; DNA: TGCAGCGTTGCCAGTGGCTACGAGCAGTACTTC
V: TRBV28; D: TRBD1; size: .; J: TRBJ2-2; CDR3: CASSNRGTSTGELFF; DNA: TGTGCCAGCAGTAACAGGGGAACGAGCACCGGGGAGCTGTTTTTT
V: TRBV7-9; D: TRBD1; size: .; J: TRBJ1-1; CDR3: CASNRGNTEAFF; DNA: TGTGCCAGCAACAGGGGGAACACTGAAGCTTTCTTT
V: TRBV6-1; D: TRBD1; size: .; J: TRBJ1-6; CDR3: CASSIETGGNSPLHF; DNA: TGTGCCAGCAGTATCGAGACAGGGGGTAATTCACCCCTCCACTTT
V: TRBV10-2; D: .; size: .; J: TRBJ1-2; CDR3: CASSSDPQRGYTF; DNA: TGCGCCAGCAGTTCTGACCCTCAGAGGGGCTACACCTTC
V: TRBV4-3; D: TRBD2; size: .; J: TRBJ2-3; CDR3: CASSQDLSGGRTDTQYF; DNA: TGCGCCAGCAGCCAAGATTTATCGGGGGGTAGAACAGATACGCAGTATTTT
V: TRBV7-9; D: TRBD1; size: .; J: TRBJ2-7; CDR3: CASSSLMGQGHEQYF; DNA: TGTGCCAGCAGCTCCCTCATGGGACAGGGCCACGAGCAGTACTTC
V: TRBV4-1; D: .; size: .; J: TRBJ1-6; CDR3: CASSQDPYSPLHF; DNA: TGCGCCAGCAGCCAAGACCCCTATTCACCCCTCCACTTT
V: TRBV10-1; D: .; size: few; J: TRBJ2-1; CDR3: CASSEATTKNYYNEQFF; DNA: TGCGCCAGCAGTGAGGCTACAACAAAGAACTACTACAATGAGCAGTTCTTC
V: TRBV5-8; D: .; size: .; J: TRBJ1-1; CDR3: CASSFGGGMNTEAFF; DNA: TGTGCCAGCAGCTTTGGTGGCGGCATGAACACTGAAGCTTTCTTT
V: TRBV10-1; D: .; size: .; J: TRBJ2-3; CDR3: CASSESLSAPRDTQYF; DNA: TGCGCCAGCAGTGAGTCTCTGAGCGCGCCCAGAGATACGCAGTATTTT
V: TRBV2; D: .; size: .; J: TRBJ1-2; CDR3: CASSDGTNGYTF; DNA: TGTGCCAGCAGTGATGGGACAAATGGCTACACCTTC
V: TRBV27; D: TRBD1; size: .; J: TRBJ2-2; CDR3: CASSPIRQGLSGELFF; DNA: TGTGCCAGCAGTCCAATCCGACAGGGTTTATCCGGGGAGCTGTTTTTT
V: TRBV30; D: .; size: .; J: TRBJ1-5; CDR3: CAWSVPSGPQHF; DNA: TGTGCCTGGAGTGTCCCTTCAGGGCCCCAGCATTTT
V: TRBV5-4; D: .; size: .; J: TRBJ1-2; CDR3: CASSLDRADCGYTF; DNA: TGTGCCAGCAGCTTGGACAGGGCTGATTGTGGCTACACCTTC
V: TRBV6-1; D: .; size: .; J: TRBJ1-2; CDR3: CASSEAGPGMTGYTF; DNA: TGTGCCAGCAGTGAAGCGGGGCCGGGTATGACGGGCTACACCTTC
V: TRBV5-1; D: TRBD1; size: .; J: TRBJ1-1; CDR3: CASSLGQGQNTEAFF; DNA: TGCGCCAGCAGCTTGGGACAGGGCCAGAACACTGAAGCTTTCTTT
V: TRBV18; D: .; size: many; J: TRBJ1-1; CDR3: CASSQGRIGPNTEAFF; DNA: TGTGCCAGCTCACAGGGGAGGATAGGACCGAACACTGAAGCTTTCTTT
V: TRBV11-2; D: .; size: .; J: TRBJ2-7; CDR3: CASSLRSYEQYF; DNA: TGTGCCAGCAGCTTACGATCCTACGAGCAGTACTTC
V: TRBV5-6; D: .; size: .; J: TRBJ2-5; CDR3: CASSLGTVAETQYF; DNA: TGTGCCAGCAGCTTGGGGACAGTAGCAGAGACCCAGTACTTC
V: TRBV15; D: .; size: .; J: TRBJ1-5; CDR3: CATRGGISNQPQHF; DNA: TGTGCCACCCGAGGAGGGATTAGCAATCAGCCCCAGCATTTT
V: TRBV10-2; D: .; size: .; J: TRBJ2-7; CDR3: CASSEIPGYEQYF; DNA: TGCGCCAGCAGTGAGATACCAGGATACGAGCAGTACTTC
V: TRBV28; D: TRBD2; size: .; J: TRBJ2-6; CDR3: CASSFRGVGANVLTF; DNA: TGTGCCAGCAGTTTCCGGGGGGTAGGGGCCAACGTCCTGACTTTC
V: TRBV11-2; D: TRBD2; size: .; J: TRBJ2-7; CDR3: CASSSTSGGTNHYEQYF; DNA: TGTGCCAGCAGCTCGACTAGCGGGGGGACGAATCACTACGAGCAGTACTTC
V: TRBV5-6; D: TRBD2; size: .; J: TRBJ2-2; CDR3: CASTRRLAGAMGGELFF; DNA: TGTGCCAGCACTCGCCGTCTAGCGGGGGCCATGGGCGGGGAGCTGTTTTTT
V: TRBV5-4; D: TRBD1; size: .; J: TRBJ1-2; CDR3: CASSWTGGYYGYTF; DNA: TGTGCCAGCAGCTGGACAGGGGGCTACTATGGCTACACCTTC
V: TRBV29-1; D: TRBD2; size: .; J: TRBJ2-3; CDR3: CSVSGTSGGTDTQYF; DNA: TGCAGCGTTTCCGGGACTAGCGGGGGCACAGATACGCAGTATTTT
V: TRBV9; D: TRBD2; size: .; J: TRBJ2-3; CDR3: CASSPRDFGGTDTQYF; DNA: TGTGCCAGCAGCCCCAGGGACTTCGGGGGGACAGATACGCAGTATTTT
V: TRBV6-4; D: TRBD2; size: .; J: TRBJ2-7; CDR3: CASSPYGGDGYEQYF; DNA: TGTGCCAGCAGTCCCTACGGGGGGGATGGCTACGAGCAGTACTTC
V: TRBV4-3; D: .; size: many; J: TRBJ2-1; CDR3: CASSQGVSGEQFF; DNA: TGCGCCAGCAGCCAAGGCGTCTCGGGTGAGCAGTTCTTC
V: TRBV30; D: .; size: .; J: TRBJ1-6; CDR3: CAWSVLLQGTSPLHF; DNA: TGTGCCTGGAGTGTTCTGTTACAGGGAACGTCACCCCTCCACTTT
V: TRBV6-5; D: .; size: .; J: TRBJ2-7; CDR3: CASSYSGSSYEQYF; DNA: TGTGCCAGCAGTTACTCGGGCAGCTCCTACGAGCAGTACTTC
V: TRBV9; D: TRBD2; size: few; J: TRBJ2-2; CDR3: CASSPRRAGGNTGELFF; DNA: TGTGCCAGCAGCCCCCGACGAGCGGGGGGCAACACCGGGGAGCTGTTTTTT
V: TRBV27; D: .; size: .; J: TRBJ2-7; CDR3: CASSSSTQTAFGPNEQYF; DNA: TGTGCCAGCAGTTCCTCCACACAGACAGCGTTCGGACCTAACGAGCAGTACTTC
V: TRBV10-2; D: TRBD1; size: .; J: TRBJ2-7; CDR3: CANRQGRGSYEQYF; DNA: TGCGCCAACCGACAGGGACGGGGCTCCTACGAGCAGTACTTC
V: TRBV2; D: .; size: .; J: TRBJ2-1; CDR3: CASRGRTEPSSYNEQFF; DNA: TGTGCCAGCAGAGGGCGGACAGAGCCGAGCTCCTACAATGAGCAGTTCTTC
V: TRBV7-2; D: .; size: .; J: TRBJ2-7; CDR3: CASSLRSSGEQYF; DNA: TGTGCCAGCAGCCTGAGGTCCTCCGGGGAGCAGTACTTC
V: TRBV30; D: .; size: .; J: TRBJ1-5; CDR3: CAWSRGNQPQHF; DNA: TGTGCCTGGAGTCGCGGCAATCAGCCCCAGCATTTT
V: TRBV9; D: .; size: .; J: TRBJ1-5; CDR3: CASSAGAGFGQPQHF; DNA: TGTGCCAGCAGCGCAGGGGCGGGCTTTGGTCAGCCCCAGCATTTT